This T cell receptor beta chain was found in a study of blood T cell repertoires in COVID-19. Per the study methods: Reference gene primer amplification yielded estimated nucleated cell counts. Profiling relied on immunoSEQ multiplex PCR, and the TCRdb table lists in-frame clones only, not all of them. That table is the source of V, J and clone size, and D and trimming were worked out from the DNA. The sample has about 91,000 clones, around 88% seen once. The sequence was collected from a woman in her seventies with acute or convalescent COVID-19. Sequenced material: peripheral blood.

Here the CDR3 reads CASSLGGTSVNYEQYF. CDR3 in DNA: TGCGCCAGCAGCTTGGGTGGGACTAGCGTGAATTACGAGCAGTACTTC. The gene calls are TRBV5-1 and TRBJ2-7, with 10 bases lining up with TRBD2. The germline CDR1 and CDR2 sequences are SGHRS and YFSETQ. J was trimmed by 4 bases and V by 0 bases; bases with no gene match: 7. This CDR3 spans 16 amino acids.